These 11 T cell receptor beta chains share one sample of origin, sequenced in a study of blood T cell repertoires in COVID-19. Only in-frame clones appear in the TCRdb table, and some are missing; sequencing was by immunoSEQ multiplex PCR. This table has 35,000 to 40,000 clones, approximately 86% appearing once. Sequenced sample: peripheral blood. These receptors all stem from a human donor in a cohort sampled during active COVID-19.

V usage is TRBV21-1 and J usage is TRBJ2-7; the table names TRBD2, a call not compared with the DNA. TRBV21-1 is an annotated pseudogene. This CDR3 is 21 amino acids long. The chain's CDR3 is CASSKETKASRAFWSSYEQYF. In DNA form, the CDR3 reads TGTGCCAGCAGCAAAGAAACGAAAGCCTCGAGGGCTTTTTGGAGCTCCTACGAGCAGTACTTC.

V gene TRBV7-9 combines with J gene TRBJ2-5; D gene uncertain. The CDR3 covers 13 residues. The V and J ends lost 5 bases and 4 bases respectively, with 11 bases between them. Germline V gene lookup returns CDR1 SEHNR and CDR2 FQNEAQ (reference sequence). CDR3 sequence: CASSLPSGETQYF. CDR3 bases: TGTGCCAGCAGCCTGCCATCGGGAGAGACCCAGTACTTC. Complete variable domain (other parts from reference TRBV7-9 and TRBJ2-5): DTGVSQNPRHKITKRGQNVTFRCDPISEHNRLYWYRQTLGQGPEFLTYFQNEAQLEKSRLLSDRFSAERPKGSFSTLEIQRTEQGDSAMYLCASSLPSGETQYFGPGTRLLVL.

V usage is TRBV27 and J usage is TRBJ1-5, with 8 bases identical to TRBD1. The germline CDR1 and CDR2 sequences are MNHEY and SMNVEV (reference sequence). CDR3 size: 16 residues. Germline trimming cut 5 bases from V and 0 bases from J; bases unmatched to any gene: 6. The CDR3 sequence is CASSGGQGRSNQPQHF. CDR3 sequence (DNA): TGTGCCAGCAGTGGCGGACAGGGTCGTAGCAATCAGCCCCAGCATTTT.

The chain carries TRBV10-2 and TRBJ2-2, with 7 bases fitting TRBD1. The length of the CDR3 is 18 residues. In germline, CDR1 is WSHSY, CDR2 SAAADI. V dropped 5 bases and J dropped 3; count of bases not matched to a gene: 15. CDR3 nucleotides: TGCGCCAGCAGTCGGTTTAGGGGGCGTGGGTCGCACACCGGGGAGCTGTTTTTT. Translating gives CASSRFRGRGSHTGELFF.

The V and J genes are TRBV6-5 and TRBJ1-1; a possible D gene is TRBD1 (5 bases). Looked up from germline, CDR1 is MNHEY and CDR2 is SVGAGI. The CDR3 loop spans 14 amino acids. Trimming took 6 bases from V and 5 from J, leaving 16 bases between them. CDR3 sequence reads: CASSPRRGGTEAFF. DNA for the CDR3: TGTGCCAGCAGCCCCAGGAGGGGCGGGACTGAAGCTTTCTTT.

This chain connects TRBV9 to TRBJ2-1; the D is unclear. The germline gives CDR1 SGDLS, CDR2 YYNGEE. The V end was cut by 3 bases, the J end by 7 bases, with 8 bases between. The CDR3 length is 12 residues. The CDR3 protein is CASSGPPNEQFF. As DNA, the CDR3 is TGTGCCAGCAGCGGGCCACCTAATGAGCAGTTCTTC.

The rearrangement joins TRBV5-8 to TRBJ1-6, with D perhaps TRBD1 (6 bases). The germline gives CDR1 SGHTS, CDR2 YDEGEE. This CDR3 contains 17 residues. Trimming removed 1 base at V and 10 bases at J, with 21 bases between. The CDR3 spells CASSLPPAGDARSPLHF. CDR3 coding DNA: TGTGCCAGCAGCTTGCCCCCCGCAGGGGATGCTCGCTCACCCCTCCACTTT.

The CDR3 protein is CASKGQGALLSEQYF. DNA for the CDR3: TGTGCCAGCAAAGGACAGGGGGCGCTTCTTAGCGAGCAGTACTTC. The chain couples TRBV5-4 to TRBJ2-7; 11 nucleotides agree with TRBD1. Germline trimming cut 6 bases from V and 6 bases from J; bases unmatched to any gene: 11. The CDR3 length is 15 residues. Germline CDR1 SGHNT, CDR2 YYREEE (reference sequence).

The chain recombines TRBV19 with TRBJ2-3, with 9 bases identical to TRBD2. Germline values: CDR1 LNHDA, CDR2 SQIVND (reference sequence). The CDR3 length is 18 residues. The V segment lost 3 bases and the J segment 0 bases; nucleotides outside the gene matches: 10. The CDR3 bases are TGTGCCAGTAGTATTAGAAGTCTTGGGACTAGCAGCACAGATACGCAGTATTTT. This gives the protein CASSIRSLGTSSTDTQYF.

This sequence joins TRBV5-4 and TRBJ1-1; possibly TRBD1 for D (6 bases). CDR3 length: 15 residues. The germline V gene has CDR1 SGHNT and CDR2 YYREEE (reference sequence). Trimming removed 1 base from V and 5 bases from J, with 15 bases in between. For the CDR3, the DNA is TGTGCCAGCAGCTTGTCTGCGGGGGCGGGGACTGAAGCTTTCTTT. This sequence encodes CASSLSAGAGTEAFF.

The CDR3 DNA reads TGTGCCAGCAGTTTTGGACTAGCGGGAGGGCAAGAGACCCAGTACTTC. Its protein is CASSFGLAGGQETQYF. The rearrangement joins TRBV28 to TRBJ2-5; 15 positions agree with TRBD2. Looked up from germline, CDR1 is MDHEN and CDR2 is SYDVKM. J was trimmed by 2 bases and V by 3 bases; bases with no gene match: 1. CDR3 size: 16 residues.